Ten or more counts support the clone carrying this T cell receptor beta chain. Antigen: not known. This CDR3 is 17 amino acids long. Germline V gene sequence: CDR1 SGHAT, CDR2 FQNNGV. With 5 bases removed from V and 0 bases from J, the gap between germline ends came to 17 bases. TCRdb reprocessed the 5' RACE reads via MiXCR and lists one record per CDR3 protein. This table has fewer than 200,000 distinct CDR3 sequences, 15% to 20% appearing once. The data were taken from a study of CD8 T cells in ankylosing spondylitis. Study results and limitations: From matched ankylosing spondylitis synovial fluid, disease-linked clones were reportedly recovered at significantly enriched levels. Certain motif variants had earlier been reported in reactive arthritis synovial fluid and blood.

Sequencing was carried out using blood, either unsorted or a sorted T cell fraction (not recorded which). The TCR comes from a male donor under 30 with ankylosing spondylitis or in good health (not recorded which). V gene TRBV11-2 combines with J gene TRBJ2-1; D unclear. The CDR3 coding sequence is TGTGCCAGCAGCCGCCCCGCGACCTTTAGCTCCTACAATGAGCAGTTCTTC. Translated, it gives CASSRPATFSSYNEQFF.